This T cell receptor (beta chain) was profiled in a study of shared clonotypes between healthy human individuals. Looked up from germline, CDR1 is SGHRS and CDR2 is YFSETQ. This CDR3 comprises 15 residues. After removal of 4 bases from V and 6 bases from J, the junction contained 7 bases not matched to a gene. Only in-frame clones appear in the TCRdb table, and some are missing; sequencing was by immunoSEQ multiplex PCR. Here the sample spans 550,000 to 850,000 clones, 72% being singletons. The rearrangement links TRBV5-1 to TRBJ2-2, with 9 nucleotides matching TRBD1. The sequencing sample was made of memory CD4+ T cells sorted from blood. Sample subset: CD45RA-negative fraction. This clonotype was obtained from a woman aged 30 to 39 in good health. The CDR3 coding sequence is TGCGCCAGCAGCGTCGGGGACAGGGACTCCGGGGAGCTGTTTTTT. Protein sequence: CASSVGDRDSGELFF.